Each of the 20 T cell receptor beta chains below was sequenced from the same sample in a study of T cell changes during pregnancy in multiple sclerosis (dated by TCRdb to about 2019). Libraries came from the immunoSEQ multiplex PCR assay. The clones in this table, taken by TCRdb from immuneACCESS, are in-frame only. Not every clone is retained; where verified, under half of the shortfall comes from an unresolved V gene, and the cause of the rest is unknown. This sample lists 25,000 to 40,000 clones; over 80% were detected once. Approximately 8% of the sample lies in the top ten. Here the sequenced sample was CD8+ T cells from peripheral blood mononuclear cells, taken before pregnancy. The source is a female donor with multiple sclerosis, enrolled in a pregnancy study.

The rearrangement joins TRBV10-3 to TRBJ2-7; D is undetermined. Trimming removed 0 bases at V and 5 bases at J, with 8 bases between. This CDR3 comprises 13 residues. The germline gives CDR1 ENHRY, CDR2 SYGVKD. CDR3 sequence reads: CAISESTLHEQYF. The CDR3 nucleotides read TGTGCCATCAGTGAGTCGACTCTGCACGAGCAGTACTTC.

The V call is TRBV19, the J call TRBJ1-5; no clear D gene. V dropped 3 bases and J dropped 0 bases, with 12 bases sitting between them. Per germline, CDR1 LNHDA and CDR2 SQIVND (reference sequence). The CDR3 loop spans 16 amino acids. CDR3 in amino acids: CASSIGPADSNQPQHF. DNA for the CDR3: TGTGCCAGTAGTATTGGCCCCGCGGATAGCAATCAGCCCCAGCATTTT.

The J gene is TRBJ1-2, the V gene TRBV6-6; 7 nucleotides agree with TRBD1. V shed 11 bases and J 11 bases; nucleotides not matched to a gene: 11. Germline V gives CDR1 MNHNY, CDR2 SVGAGI (reference sequence). The CDR3 length is 11 residues. The CDR3, as DNA: TGTGCCGCGATCCGGGACAGTCTGTACACCTTC. As protein: CAAIRDSLYTF.

J is TRBJ2-2 and V is TRBV27; D is possibly TRBD2 (5 bases). V lost 8 bases to trimming and J lost 8 bases, with 15 bases between them. The CDR3 loop spans 13 amino acids. Germline-derived CDR1 and CDR2 are MNHEY and SMNVEV (reference sequence). The chain's CDR3 is CASRGVLFGELFF. Here the CDR3 DNA reads TGTGCCAGCCGGGGAGTTTTGTTTGGGGAGCTGTTTTTT.

This clone has a handful of counts. The V call is TRBV6-6, the J call TRBJ1-1, with 8 bases aligning to TRBD1. V was clipped by 2 bases and J by 5 bases; unmatched bases: 4. Germline V CDR1 and CDR2: MNHNY, SVGAGI (reference sequence). The CDR3 has 14 amino acids. The CDR3 region is CASSYVTGGTEAFF. In DNA, the CDR3 is TGTGCCAGCAGTTACGTCACAGGGGGGACTGAAGCTTTCTTT.

The chain recombines TRBV27 with TRBJ1-2; maybe TRBD1 (5 bases). The V gene lost 2 bases and the J gene lost 7 bases, with 11 bases spanning the gap. This CDR3 has 13 amino acids. Germline V CDR1 and CDR2: MNHEY, SMNVEV (reference sequence). CDR3 region: CASSLGRGGGYTF. The CDR3 coding sequence is TGTGCCAGCAGTTTAGGTAGGGGAGGTGGCTACACCTTC.

V and J are TRBV2 and TRBJ2-1; TRBD2 is a possible D gene (5 bases). The germline V gene encodes CDR1 SNHLY and CDR2 FYNNEI. Trimming removed 9 bases from V and 6 bases from J, with 12 bases in between. The CDR3 sequence is 12 residues long. In DNA, the CDR3 is TGTGCCAGTGAGGGATTCAGCAATGAGCAGTTCTTC. It encodes CASEGFSNEQFF. The full variable domain, its missing parts supplied by reference TRBV2 and TRBJ2-1, is EPEVTQTPSHQVTQMGQEVILRCVPISNHLYFYWYRQILGQKVEFLVSFYNNEISEKSEIFDDQFSVERPDGSNFTLKIRSTKLEDSAMYFCASEGFSNEQFFGPGTRLTVL.

The chain links TRBV9 to TRBJ2-1; 10 bases match TRBD2. V gave up 0 bases and J gave up 8 bases; unmatched junction bases: 5. The CDR3 has 15 residues. Germline CDR1 SGDLS, CDR2 YYNGEE. The CDR3 DNA reads TGTGCCAGCAGCGTAGCTCTAGCGGGAGCGGATGAGCAGTTCTTC. It yields the protein CASSVALAGADEQFF.

The chain is built from TRBV7-8 and TRBJ1-1, with 9 nucleotides matching TRBD1. The CDR3 contains 18 residues. V shed 6 bases, J shed 1 base, and the junction held 15 bases outside the gene matches. In germline, CDR1 is SGHVS, CDR2 FQNEAQ. CDR3 DNA: TGTGCCAGCAGTCTTGGGGGGACAGGGACAAGTAAGAACACTGAAGCTTTCTTT. Encoded protein: CASSLGGTGTSKNTEAFF.

The chain carries TRBV6-5 and TRBJ1-1, with TRBD1 matching over 8 bases. The CDR3 extends over 12 amino acids. Per germline, CDR1 MNHEY and CDR2 SVGAGI. After removal of 5 bases from V and 9 bases from J, the junction contained 5 bases not matched to a gene. The CDR3 loop reads CASSPQGAQAFF. As DNA, the CDR3 is TGTGCCAGCAGTCCTCAGGGGGCTCAAGCTTTCTTT.

The chain combines TRBV5-1 with TRBJ1-1; TRBD1 agrees at 8 bases. The germline CDR1 and CDR2 sequences are SGHRS and YFSETQ. J gave up 1 base and V 8 bases, and 7 bases lay outside the gene matches. The CDR3 has 14 amino acids. The CDR3 loop is CASRYGQGNTEAFF. CDR3 bases: TGCGCCAGTCGATACGGACAGGGGAACACTGAAGCTTTCTTT.

The chain uses TRBV15 and TRBJ2-5; D might be TRBD2 (6 bases). V lost 5 bases and J 2 bases, leaving 15 bases between the germline ends. Germline CDR1 LNHNV, CDR2 YYDKDF (reference sequence). The CDR3 contains 15 residues. This CDR3 is CATSPNRGGQETQYF. CDR3 nucleotides: TGTGCCACCAGCCCGAACAGAGGAGGGCAAGAGACCCAGTACTTC. Combining the CDR3 with reference TRBV15 and TRBJ2-5 gives the whole variable domain DAMVIQNPRYQVTQFGKPVTLSCSQTLNHNVMYWYQQKSSQAPKLLFHYYDKDFNNEADTPDNFQSRRPNTSFCFLDIRSPGLGDTAMYLCATSPNRGGQETQYFGPGTRLLVL.

This chain connects TRBV11-2 to TRBJ2-1, with 8 bases fitting TRBD2. Germline CDR1 is SGHAT and CDR2 is FQNNGV. This CDR3 has 13 residues. V dropped 5 bases and J dropped 7; count of bases not matched to a gene: 4. The chain's CDR3 is CASSEGLVNEQFF. The CDR3 region has the DNA TGTGCCAGCAGCGAGGGACTAGTAAATGAGCAGTTCTTC. The full variable domain, its missing parts supplied by reference TRBV11-2 and TRBJ2-1, is EAGVAQSPRYKIIEKRQSVAFWCNPISGHATLYWYQQILGQGPKLLIQFQNNGVVDDSQLPKDRFSAERLKGVDSTLKIQPAKLEDSAVYLCASSEGLVNEQFFGPGTRLTVL.

The chain carries TRBV4-1 and TRBJ2-5; no clear D. CDR3 length equals 15 residues. The V end lost 1 base, the J end lost 2 bases, and 11 bases lay between the germline ends. CDR1 is MGHRA and CDR2 is YSYEKL in the germline V gene. The CDR3 DNA reads as TGCGCCAGCAGCCAAGTCGTCAGGTTTCAAGAGACCCAGTACTTC. Translating gives CASSQVVRFQETQYF.

The chain employs TRBV27 and TRBJ1-5, with D possibly being TRBD1 (5 bases). Trimming pared 2 bases from V and 2 bases from J, leaving 7 bases between. Germline CDR1 and CDR2: MNHEY and SMNVEV (reference sequence). The CDR3 runs 14 residues. The CDR3 sequence is CASSLQGRNQPQHF. CDR3 nucleotide sequence: TGTGCCAGCAGTTTACAGGGTCGCAATCAGCCCCAGCATTTT.

The J gene is TRBJ2-7, the V gene TRBV28, with 7 bases matching TRBD2. The CDR3 is made up of 17 amino acids. The junction had 14 bases not matched to a gene; V was cut back by 6 bases and J by 0 bases. CDR1 MDHEN and CDR2 SYDVKM come from the germline V gene. CDR3 residues: CASRPPWSGGVSYEQYF. In DNA form, the CDR3 reads TGTGCCAGCAGACCCCCTTGGTCTGGGGGGGTCTCCTACGAGCAGTACTTC.

Details on this clone: At the DNA level, this CDR3 is encoded by other sequences in the same sample as well. The chain links TRBV5-1 to TRBJ1-1; D call uncertain. The V end lost 0 bases, the J end lost 3 bases, and 3 bases lay between the germline ends. The CDR3 has 12 amino acids. Germline lookup yields CDR1 SGHRS and CDR2 YFSETQ. The CDR3 nucleotides are TGCGCCAGCAGCTTGGGAGACACTGAAGCTTTCTTT. The encoded protein is CASSLGDTEAFF.

This chain uses TRBV9 with TRBJ2-6; 8 nucleotides line up with TRBD1. This CDR3 is 18 amino acids long. V dropped 0 bases and J dropped 2; count of bases not matched to a gene: 7. The germline gives CDR1 SGDLS, CDR2 YYNGEE. The CDR3 region is CASSVAPEDRAGANVLTF. CDR3 DNA: TGTGCCAGCAGCGTAGCCCCCGAGGACAGGGCTGGGGCCAACGTCCTGACTTTC.

The gene calls are TRBV30 and TRBJ2-7, with D possibly TRBD2 on 5 matching bases. Germline assignment: CDR1 GTSNPN and CDR2 SVGIG (reference sequence). Trimming took 2 bases from V and 2 from J, leaving 13 bases between them. The CDR3 extends over 14 amino acids. DNA of the CDR3: TGTGCCTGGAGTTGGGGTAGCGTAACCTACGAGCAGTACTTC. As protein: CAWSWGSVTYEQYF.

The chain employs TRBV4-3 and TRBJ2-1, with 10 bases identical to TRBD2. J gave up 0 bases and V 4 bases, and 0 bases lay outside the gene matches. The CDR3 is made up of 15 amino acids. Germline assignment: CDR1 LGHNA and CDR2 YSLEER. This CDR3 reads CASSPSGSSYNEQFF. CDR3 bases: TGCGCCAGCAGCCCTAGCGGGAGCTCCTACAATGAGCAGTTCTTC.